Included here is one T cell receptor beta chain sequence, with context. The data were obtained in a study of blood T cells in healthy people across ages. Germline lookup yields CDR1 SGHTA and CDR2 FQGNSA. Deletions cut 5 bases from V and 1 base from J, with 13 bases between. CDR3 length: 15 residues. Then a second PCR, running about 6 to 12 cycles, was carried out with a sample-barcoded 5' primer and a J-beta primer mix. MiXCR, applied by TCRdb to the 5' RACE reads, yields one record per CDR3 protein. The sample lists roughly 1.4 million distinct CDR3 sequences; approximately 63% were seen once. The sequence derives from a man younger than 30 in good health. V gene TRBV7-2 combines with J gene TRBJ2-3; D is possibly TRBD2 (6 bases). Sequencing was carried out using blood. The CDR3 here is CASSRLGGGTDTQYF. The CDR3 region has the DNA TGTGCCAGCAGCCGTCTGGGCGGGGGCACAGATACGCAGTATTTT.